This T cell receptor (beta chain) was obtained from a study of T cell changes during pregnancy in multiple sclerosis. Only in-frame clones appear in the TCRdb table, and some are missing; sequencing was by immunoSEQ multiplex PCR. The sample lists approximately 80,000 clones, 94% occurring once. Trimming removed 6 bases from V and 5 bases from J, with 9 bases in between. The CDR3 consists of 11 residues. The germline V gene encodes CDR1 DFQATT and CDR2 SNEGSKA (reference sequence). This sequence originates from a female donor in good health, enrolled as a control in a pregnancy study. The source material was peripheral blood, sampled in the second trimester of pregnancy. The J gene is TRBJ2-3, the V gene TRBV20-1; TRBD1 is a possible D gene (5 bases). The CDR3: CSARAGDTQYF. As DNA, the CDR3 is TGCAGTGCCAGGGCAGGAGATACGCAGTATTTT.